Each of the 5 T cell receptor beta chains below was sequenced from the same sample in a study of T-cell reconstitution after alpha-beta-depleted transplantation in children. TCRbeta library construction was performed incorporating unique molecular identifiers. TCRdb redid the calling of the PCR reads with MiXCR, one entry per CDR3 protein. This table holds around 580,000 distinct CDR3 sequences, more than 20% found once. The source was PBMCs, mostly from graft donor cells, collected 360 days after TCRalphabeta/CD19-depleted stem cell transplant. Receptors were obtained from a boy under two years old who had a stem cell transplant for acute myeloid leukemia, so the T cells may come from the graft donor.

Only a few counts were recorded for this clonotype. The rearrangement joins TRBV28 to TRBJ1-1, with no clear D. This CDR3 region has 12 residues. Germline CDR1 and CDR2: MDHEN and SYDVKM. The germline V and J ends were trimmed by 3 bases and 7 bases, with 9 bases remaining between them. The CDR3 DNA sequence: TGTGCCAGCAGTTTTAGTACGATTGAAGCTTTCTTT. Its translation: CASSFSTIEAFF.

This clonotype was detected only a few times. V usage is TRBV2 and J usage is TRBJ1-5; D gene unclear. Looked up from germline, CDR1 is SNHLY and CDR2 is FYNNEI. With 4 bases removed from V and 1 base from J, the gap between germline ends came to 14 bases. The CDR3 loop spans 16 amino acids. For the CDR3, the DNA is TGTGCCAGCAGTGGGGGTGGGCTGAGGAGCAATCAGCCCCAGCATTTT. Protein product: CASSGGGLRSNQPQHF.

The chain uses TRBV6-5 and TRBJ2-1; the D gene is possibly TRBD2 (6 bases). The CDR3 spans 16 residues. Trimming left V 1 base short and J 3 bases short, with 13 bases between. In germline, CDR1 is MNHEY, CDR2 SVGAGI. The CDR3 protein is CASSYYGGVNYNEQFF. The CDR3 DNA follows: TGTGCCAGCAGTTACTATGGCGGGGTAAACTACAATGAGCAGTTCTTC.

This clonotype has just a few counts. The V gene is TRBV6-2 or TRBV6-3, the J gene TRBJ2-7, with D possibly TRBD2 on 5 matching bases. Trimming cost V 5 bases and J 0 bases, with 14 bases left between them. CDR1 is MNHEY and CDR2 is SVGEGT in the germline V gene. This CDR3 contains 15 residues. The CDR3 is CASSRRLWSSYEQYV. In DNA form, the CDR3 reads TGTGCCAGCAGTCGACGACTATGGAGCTCCTACGAGCAGTACGTC.

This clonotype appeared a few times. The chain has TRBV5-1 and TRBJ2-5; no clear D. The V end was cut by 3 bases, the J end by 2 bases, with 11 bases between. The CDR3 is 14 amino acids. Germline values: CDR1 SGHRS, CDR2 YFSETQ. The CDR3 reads CASSSVHVQETQYF. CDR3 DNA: TGCGCCAGCAGCTCGGTCCACGTACAAGAGACCCAGTACTTC.